The next 11 T cell receptor beta chains were all read from a single sample in a study of blood T cell repertoires in COVID-19. Generated by immunoSEQ multiplex PCR, the TCRdb table keeps only in-frame clones and is missing some. The profile shows about 210,000 clones, about 86% of them singletons. The sample comprised PBMCs or T cells enriched from blood (not recorded which). These receptors were collected from a middle-aged woman with acute COVID-19.

The CDR3 nucleotides are TGTGCCAGCAGCAACACGGCGGTTGAAGCTTTCTTT. It encodes CASSNTAVEAFF. V gene TRBV6-2 or TRBV6-3 combines with J gene TRBJ1-1, with no clear D. CDR1 and CDR2 from the germline V gene are MNHEY and SVGEGT. Trimming stripped 6 bases from V and 7 bases from J, with 12 bases between. This CDR3 has 12 residues.

The V and J genes are TRBV10-2 and TRBJ1-1; 12 bases are a match to TRBD1. V shed 6 bases and J 5 bases; nucleotides not matched to a gene: 10. CDR1 and CDR2 (germline): WSHSY, SAAADI. The CDR3 totals 16 residues. CDR3 sequence: CASRPGTGGQGTEAFF. CDR3 nucleotides: TGCGCCAGCAGGCCCGGGACAGGGGGCCAGGGGACTGAAGCTTTCTTT.

Here the CDR3 DNA reads TGTGCCAGCAGTCCAGGACGGCCGCGGGATCAGCCCCAGCATTTT. Its translation is CASSPGRPRDQPQHF. The chain carries TRBV27 and TRBJ1-5; D gene uncertain. V lost 5 bases to trimming and J lost 5 bases, with 16 bases between them. CDR1 is MNHEY, CDR2 SMNVEV, per germline (reference sequence). The CDR3 extends over 15 amino acids.

This clone appeared a single time. This chain joins TRBV3-1 (or the pseudogene TRBV3-2) and TRBJ2-1; TRBD2 aligns across 14 bases. Per germline, CDR1 LGHDT and CDR2 YNNKEL (reference sequence). This CDR3 is built from 16 residues. Losses at the gene ends were 4 bases for V and 4 bases for J; bases not matched to a gene: 3. CDR3 in DNA: TGTGCCAGCAGCCGCCGACTAGCGGGAGGGTACAATGAGCAGTTCTTC. Amino acid sequence: CASSRRLAGGYNEQFF.

The V call is TRBV10-1, the J call TRBJ1-3; D uncertain. With 3 bases removed from V and 9 bases from J, the gap between germline ends came to 18 bases. This CDR3 contains 15 residues. Per germline, CDR1 WNHNN and CDR2 SYGVQD (reference sequence). The chain's CDR3 is CASSEGGAAGSTIYF. DNA of the CDR3: TGCGCCAGCAGTGAAGGCGGAGCGGCGGGGAGCACCATATATTTT.

This clone showed up just a few times. The CDR3: CASTERFQGLHDGYTF. The DNA for the CDR3 is TGTGCCAGCACCGAAAGGTTTCAGGGCTTACACGATGGCTACACCTTC. The chain carries TRBV7-2 and TRBJ1-2, with TRBD1 as a possible D gene (5 bases). The germline V gene encodes CDR1 SGHTA and CDR2 FQGNSA. V lost 7 bases and J lost 6, with 24 bases in between. There are 16 residues in the CDR3.

The chain couples TRBV9 to TRBJ1-1, with unresolved D. Trimming removed 4 bases from V and 10 bases from J, with 17 bases in between. The CDR3 length is 13 residues. Germline V gene sequence: CDR1 SGDLS, CDR2 YYNGEE. In DNA, the CDR3 is TGTGCCAGCAGCCCCGGGGATCGGGAATTAGCTTTCTTT. Translated: CASSPGDRELAFF.

This chain uses TRBV24-1 with TRBJ1-5, with a possible D match to TRBD1 (5 bases). Germline lookup yields CDR1 KGHDR and CDR2 SFDVKD. This CDR3 region has 16 residues. Trimming pared 10 bases from V and 0 bases from J, leaving 18 bases between. CDR3 region: CATRICGAYSNQPQHF. CDR3 DNA sequence: TGTGCCACAAGGATTTGTGGGGCCTATAGCAATCAGCCCCAGCATTTT.

The chain links TRBV6-5 to TRBJ2-7, with 7 bases aligning to TRBD1. The CDR3 extends over 11 amino acids. From germline, CDR1 is MNHEY and CDR2 SVGAGI. Trimming removed 6 bases from V and 6 bases from J; junction bases left unmatched: 2. This chain's CDR3 is CASRRGPEQYF. CDR3 nucleotides: TGTGCCAGCAGGAGGGGGCCCGAGCAGTACTTC.

By frequency in the sample, this clone is medium-sized (0.01 to 0.1%). The chain has TRBV27 and TRBJ2-7; the D gene is possibly TRBD1 (6 bases). The CDR3 is made up of 16 amino acids. Germline values: CDR1 MNHEY, CDR2 SMNVEV (reference sequence). Trimming took off 6 bases at V and 0 bases at J, with 18 bases between the two ends. The DNA for the CDR3 is TGTGCCAGCAGCCACTCCAGGGGTTTCCCCTCCTACGAGCAGTACTTC. Translated: CASSHSRGFPSYEQYF.

There are a few counts of this clone. The chain uses TRBV7-2 and TRBJ2-7; 13 bases agree with TRBD2. The CDR3 has 16 residues. Germline CDR1 and CDR2: SGHTA and FQGNSA. The J segment lost 5 bases and the V segment lost 5 bases, leaving 9 bases of the junction unmatched. DNA for the CDR3: TGTGCCAGCAGCGCCCTACTAGCGGGAGGGCCGAACGAGCAGTACTTC. This codes for CASSALLAGGPNEQYF.